The 29 T cell receptor beta chains presented below share a single source sample, sequenced in a study of low-dose radiotherapy and immunotherapy resistance in tumors. Both TCRalpha and TCRbeta chains were reverse transcribed with V-gene-specific primers. For amplifying TCRs, the PCR ran for 15 to 20 cycles with Phusion, which was used together with a constant-region primer and the adapter on the V primers. One entry per CDR3 protein, called by TCRdb with MiXCR from the reads. The sample lists 12,000 to 15,000 distinct CDR3 sequences, less than 55% occurring once. The receptors originated from a human donor with advanced metastatic prostate, ovarian, gallbladder or colorectal cancer (not recorded which). This table probably holds off-target reads from a library built for another chain.

This clonotype occurred a few times. The chain employs TRBV5-1 and TRBJ2-1, with 8 bases aligning to TRBD1. V lost 4 bases and J lost 4; bases outside the gene matches: 10. Germline lookup yields CDR1 SGHRS and CDR2 YFSETQ. The CDR3 has 16 residues. The CDR3 loop is CASSRAQGARYNEQFF. CDR3 bases: TGCGCCAGCAGCCGTGCCCAGGGGGCACGATACAATGAGCAGTTCTTC.

The rearrangement links TRBV7-2 to TRBJ2-2, with 12 nucleotides matching TRBD2. The germline V gene encodes CDR1 SGHTA and CDR2 FQGNSA. The V and J ends lost 3 bases and 4 bases, in that order; junction bases with no gene match: 9. The CDR3 is made up of 18 amino acids. The CDR3 loop reads CASSFTSGRRSGTGELFF. The CDR3 region has the DNA TGTGCCAGCAGCTTCACTAGCGGGAGGAGGTCGGGCACCGGGGAGCTGTTTTTT.

The chain links TRBV9 to TRBJ2-3; 9 bases are a match to TRBD2. The CDR3 runs 14 residues. J was trimmed by 4 bases and V by 2 bases; bases with no gene match: 2. In germline, CDR1 is SGDLS, CDR2 YYNGEE. CDR3 residues: CASSVSGSSDTQYF. In DNA, the CDR3 is TGTGCCAGCAGCGTTAGCGGGAGCTCAGATACGCAGTATTTT.

This chain joins TRBV7-2 and TRBJ2-1; 10 nucleotides match TRBD2. The V and J ends lost 1 base and 0 bases, in that order; junction bases with no gene match: 6. Germline V gives CDR1 SGHTA, CDR2 FQGNSA. The CDR3 covers 18 residues. CDR3 DNA: TGTGCCAGCAGCTTAGTTGGTAGCGGGGGGTACTCCTACAATGAGCAGTTCTTC. Protein sequence: CASSLVGSGGYSYNEQFF.

The chain recombines TRBV10-3 with TRBJ2-1; possibly TRBD1 or TRBD2 for D (5 bases each). The CDR3 spans 15 residues. With 11 bases removed from V and 9 bases from J, the gap between germline ends came to 26 bases. The germline CDR1 and CDR2 sequences are ENHRY and SYGVKD. The CDR3 reads CAADTGTGGAGEQFF. CDR3 in DNA: TGTGCCGCCGATACCGGGACCGGTGGGGCAGGTGAGCAGTTCTTC.

The rearrangement uses TRBV7-9 and TRBJ2-3, with TRBD1 matching 10 bases. This CDR3 has 12 amino acids. The J segment lost 6 bases and the V segment lost 11 bases, leaving 5 bases of the junction unmatched. CDR1 and CDR2 (germline): SEHNR, FQNEAQ (reference sequence). This CDR3 is CAYPGQGDTQYF. CDR3 DNA sequence: TGTGCCTACCCGGGACAGGGGGATACGCAGTATTTT.

The rearrangement joins TRBV2 to TRBJ2-1, with 9 nucleotides matching TRBD2. Germline lookup yields CDR1 SNHLY and CDR2 FYNNEI. This CDR3 region has 14 residues. The J segment lost 8 bases and the V segment lost 5 bases, leaving 7 bases of the junction unmatched. The CDR3 reads CASSYSGGEYEQFF. CDR3 bases: TGTGCCAGCAGTTATAGCGGGGGCGAGTATGAGCAGTTCTTC.

The chain is built from TRBV4-3 and TRBJ1-4; no clear D gene. Trimming pared 0 bases from V and 4 bases from J, leaving 9 bases between. CDR3 length: 15 amino acids. Germline assignment: CDR1 LGHNA and CDR2 YSLEER. The CDR3: CASSQESARNEKLFF. The DNA of the CDR3 is TGCGCCAGCAGCCAAGAATCGGCCCGTAATGAAAAACTGTTTTTT.

The rearrangement links TRBV21-1 to TRBJ2-7; TRBD2 is taken as the D call from the table, unchecked against the DNA. TRBV21-1 is termed a pseudogene. The CDR3 consists of 19 residues. The CDR3 coding sequence is TGTGCCAGCAGCAAAGAGTTTCTAGCGGGAGGACCAAGGGCCTACGAGCAGTACTTC. This encodes CASSKEFLAGGPRAYEQYF.

J is TRBJ2-4 and V is TRBV5-6; D is undetermined. V was shortened by 4 bases and J by 0 bases, with 11 bases between the two germline ends. The germline V gene encodes CDR1 SGHDT and CDR2 YYEEEE. This CDR3 has 15 residues. In nucleotides, the CDR3 is TGTGCCAGCAGCCCCCACCTCTTAGCCAAAAACATTCAGTACTTC. It is translated as CASSPHLLAKNIQYF.

CDR3 in DNA: TGCGCCAGCACCCAGCGGGATCCCCCAGATACGCAGTATTTT. Its protein is CASTQRDPPDTQYF. The chain employs TRBV5-1 and TRBJ2-3; TRBD2 matches 7 bases. The CDR3 consists of 14 residues. The germline gives CDR1 SGHRS, CDR2 YFSETQ. Trimming removed 6 bases from V and 4 bases from J; junction bases left unmatched: 8.

In this sample, this clonotype turned up once. The V and J genes are TRBV20-1 and TRBJ2-3; TRBD2 matches 12 bases. V lost 3 bases, J lost 8 bases, and 15 bases stayed unmatched. The V gene's germline CDR1 is DFQATT and CDR2 SNEGSKA (reference sequence). There are 17 residues in the CDR3. CDR3 region: CSASPPLTSGRRGTQYF. The CDR3 coding sequence is TGCAGTGCTAGCCCTCCATTGACTAGCGGGAGAAGGGGTACGCAGTATTTT.

This chain links TRBV11-1 with TRBJ2-7; tentatively, D is TRBD2 (5 bases). CDR3 length equals 14 residues. From germline, CDR1 is SGHAT and CDR2 FQDESV (reference sequence). V gave up 1 base and J gave up 1 base, with 8 bases separating them. The CDR3 region is CASSLGTGSYEQYF. The DNA for the CDR3 is TGTGCCAGCAGCTTAGGGACGGGGTCCTACGAGCAGTACTTC.

This clonotype turned up a few times. This chain connects TRBV5-1 to TRBJ2-2, with 11 positions matching TRBD2. The CDR3 is 15 amino acids. V shed 2 bases, J shed 3 bases, and the junction held 0 bases outside the gene matches. Germline V gives CDR1 SGHRS, CDR2 YFSETQ. CDR3 DNA sequence: TGCGCCAGCAGCTTTAGCGGGAGGGACACCGGGGAGCTGTTTTTT. Protein: CASSFSGRDTGELFF.

The rearrangement links TRBV29-1 to TRBJ1-3; tentatively, D is TRBD1 (6 bases). Trimming shortened V by 6 bases and J by 2 bases, and 11 bases separated the two germline ends. CDR3 length: 13 amino acids. Germline CDR1 is SQVTM and CDR2 is ANQGSEA. CDR3 protein: CSVSTGAGNTIYF. CDR3 DNA sequence: TGCAGCGTCTCGACAGGAGCTGGAAACACCATATATTTT.

The rearrangement links TRBV19 to TRBJ2-5, with a possible D match to TRBD2 (6 bases). CDR3 size: 14 residues. Germline V gene lookup returns CDR1 LNHDA and CDR2 SQIVND (reference sequence). Trimming removed 4 bases from V and 5 bases from J, with 14 bases in between. The CDR3 here is CASSTAAGRETQYF. As DNA, the CDR3 is TGTGCCAGTAGTACCGCCGCGGGGAGGGAGACCCAGTACTTC.

The V and J genes are TRBV19 and TRBJ2-2; D call uncertain. The length of the CDR3 is 15 residues. The V end was cut by 5 bases, the J end by 6 bases, with 16 bases between. The V gene's germline CDR1 is LNHDA and CDR2 SQIVND (reference sequence). CDR3 in amino acids: CASSPGPVTPGELFF. CDR3 DNA sequence: TGTGCCAGTAGTCCTGGGCCCGTCACGCCCGGGGAGCTGTTTTTT.

The chain couples TRBV19 to TRBJ2-2; no clear D gene. The CDR3 is 11 amino acids. Germline values: CDR1 LNHDA, CDR2 SQIVND (reference sequence). Trimming pared 9 bases from V and 6 bases from J, leaving 8 bases between. CDR3 region: CASRVAGELFF. The CDR3 region has the DNA TGTGCCAGCCGGGTTGCCGGGGAGCTGTTTTTT.

The genes are TRBV28 and TRBJ2-6; no reliable D call. The V end lost 1 base, the J end lost 1 base, and 11 bases lay between the germline ends. Germline CDR1 is MDHEN and CDR2 is SYDVKM. The CDR3 totals 17 residues. The CDR3 is CASSLYYRVSGANVLTF. The CDR3 coding sequence is TGTGCCAGCAGTTTATACTACAGAGTTTCTGGGGCCAACGTCCTGACTTTC.

The DNA of the CDR3 is TGTGCCACCGGCAGCGAGAATACGCAGTATTTT. Its protein product is CATGSENTQYF. V usage is TRBV24-1 and J usage is TRBJ2-3; unclear D gene. V was cut by 9 bases and J by 7 bases, with 10 bases left in between. The CDR3 length is 11 residues. CDR1 and CDR2 (germline): KGHDR, SFDVKD.

This clonotype was seen just once. J is TRBJ2-1 and V is TRBV5-6; D may correspond to TRBD1 or TRBD2 (7 bases each). V was cut by 4 bases and J by 5 bases, with 13 bases left in between. CDR1 SGHDT and CDR2 YYEEEE come from the germline V gene. There are 14 residues in the CDR3. This chain's CDR3 is CASSRRGGDNEQFF. The CDR3 bases are TGTGCCAGCAGCCGCAGGGGGGGAGACAATGAGCAGTTCTTC.

The V call is TRBV13, the J call TRBJ2-5; 10 nucleotides agree with TRBD1. This CDR3 contains 16 residues. Trimming took 3 bases from V and 4 from J; bases not matched to a gene: 8. The V gene's germline CDR1 is PRHDT and CDR2 FYEKMQ (reference sequence). In DNA, the CDR3 is TGTGCCAGCAGCTTTTACCGGGACAGGGGTTCAGAGACCCAGTACTTC. Translation: CASSFYRDRGSETQYF.

In this sample, this clonotype turned up a few times. The rearrangement uses TRBV6-2 or TRBV6-3 and TRBJ1-5; perhaps TRBD1 as D (5 bases). The V gene's germline CDR1 is MNHEY and CDR2 SVGEGT. The length of the CDR3 is 16 residues. Trimming took 4 bases from V and 2 from J, leaving 15 bases between them. CDR3 sequence: CASSSFGTLGNQPQHF. The CDR3 DNA is TGTGCCAGCAGTTCCTTTGGGACTCTCGGCAATCAGCCCCAGCATTTT.

This clonotype came up a few times. This rearrangement joins TRBV11-2 to TRBJ2-1, with D possibly matching TRBD2 (6 bases). From germline, CDR1 is SGHAT and CDR2 FQNNGV. Trimming shortened V by 5 bases and J by 8 bases, and 22 bases separated the two germline ends. CDR3 length equals 16 residues. The CDR3, as DNA: TGTGCCAGCAGCCTCCTAGGGACTTTCCAAGGCCATGAGCAGTTCTTC. Residues: CASSLLGTFQGHEQFF. Full variable domain (rest looked up from reference TRBV11-2 and TRBJ2-1): EAGVAQSPRYKIIEKRQSVAFWCNPISGHATLYWYQQILGQGPKLLIQFQNNGVVDDSQLPKDRFSAERLKGVDSTLKIQPAKLEDSAVYLCASSLLGTFQGHEQFFGPGTRLTVL.

This clonotype was observed a handful of times. This rearrangement joins TRBV19 to TRBJ1-2; D is uncertain. V gave up 4 bases and J gave up 5 bases, with 11 bases separating them. Germline lookup yields CDR1 LNHDA and CDR2 SQIVND (reference sequence). CDR3 length equals 13 residues. The CDR3, as DNA: TGTGCCAGTAGTAGAGACGGCCCATATGGCTACACCTTC. Encoded protein: CASSRDGPYGYTF.

The chain employs TRBV5-3 and TRBJ2-3, with TRBD2 as a possible D gene (5 bases). TRBV5-3 is assigned to the ORF class and has an uncertain function. The CDR3 consists of 15 residues. The V gene lost 8 bases and the J gene lost 5 bases, with 21 bases spanning the gap. The CDR3 nucleotides read TGTGCCAGCAGCCAAGGAGAGGGCCGCTTAGATACGCAGTATTTT. Its protein product is CASSQGEGRLDTQYF.

V gene TRBV20-1 combines with J gene TRBJ2-3; TRBD2 agrees at 11 bases. The V segment lost 4 bases and the J segment 7 bases; nucleotides outside the gene matches: 10. Germline V gene data show CDR1 as DFQATT and CDR2 as SNEGSKA (reference sequence). This CDR3 is built from 15 residues. The CDR3 region is CSAKAGTSGGNTQYF. The CDR3 DNA follows: TGCAGTGCTAAAGCAGGGACTAGCGGTGGTAATACGCAGTATTTT.

The chain recombines TRBV5-6 with TRBJ2-7; no reliable D call. The V gene's germline CDR1 is SGHDT and CDR2 YYEEEE. The V gene lost 0 bases and the J gene lost 1 base, with 5 bases spanning the gap. CDR3 length: 13 residues. CDR3 residues: CASSLDPSYEQYF. The CDR3 nucleotides read TGTGCCAGCAGCTTGGATCCATCCTACGAGCAGTACTTC.

The J gene is TRBJ2-1, the V gene TRBV20-1, with 7 nucleotides matching TRBD1. There are 13 residues in the CDR3. The germline CDR1 and CDR2 sequences are DFQATT and SNEGSKA (reference sequence). V was pared by 5 bases and J by 5 bases, with 6 bases of the junction left unmatched. The CDR3 coding sequence is TGCAGTGCTTCCCTCGGGACAGACAATGAGCAGTTCTTC. Translating gives CSASLGTDNEQFF.